The rows below give T cell receptor beta chains drawn from one sample of a study of T cell repertoires in aging, cancer and after chemotherapy. TCRdb re-called the multiplex PCR reads through MiXCR, storing one row per CDR3 protein. The sample yields roughly 1,400 distinct CDR3 sequences, 25% to 30% seen once. Sequences were obtained from blood. The receptors originated from a human donor with a blood cancer. Both conserved end residues are part of each CDR3. D genes are given only for firm matches. Clone size appears in some rows only: once, few, many, or a class for an expanded clone.

V	size	J	length	D	DNA	CDR3
TRBV7-2	few	TRBJ2-5	14	NA	TGTGCCAGCAGCTTAGACAGACCTCCTGAGACCCAGTACTTC	CASSLDRPPETQYF
TRBV11-2	few	TRBJ1-6	15	NA	TGTGCCAGCAGCTTACGCGGTGAGACTTATTCACCCCTCCACTTT	CASSLRGETYSPLHF
TRBV7-6	NA	TRBJ2-3	16	NA	TGCGCCAGCAGCCCCGGGGAATACTACAGCACAGATACGCAGTATTTT	CASSPGEYYSTDTQYF
TRBV19	medium-sized	TRBJ1-1	13	NA	TGTGCCAGTGGACAGAACATGAACACTGAAGCTTTCTTT	CASGQNMNTEAFF
TRBV5-1	NA	TRBJ1-6	17	NA	TGCGCCAGCAGCTTGGCCCCCGGGGACAATTATAATTCACCCCTCCACTTT	CASSLAPGDNYNSPLHF
TRBV5-1	few	TRBJ2-2	17	NA	TGCGCCAGCAGCTACGTCAGGGGGGCTGGGGGATCCGGGGAGCTGTTTTTT	CASSYVRGAGGSGELFF
TRBV27	medium-sized	TRBJ2-3	10	NA	TGTGCCAGCAAGAGGAATACGCAGTATTTT	CASKRNTQYF
TRBV19	NA	TRBJ1-5	14	NA	TGTGCCAGTAGTATAGGGCAGATCAATCAGCCCCAGCATTTT	CASSIGQINQPQHF
TRBV5-4	NA	TRBJ1-3	15	NA	TGTGCCAGCAGCGCTTCAGGGGCCTCTGGAAACACCATATATTTT	CASSASGASGNTIYF
TRBV27	medium-sized	TRBJ1-6	14	TRBD1	TGTGCCACCCCGGTGGGGACAGGGTTTTCACCCCTCCACTTT	CATPVGTGFSPLHF
TRBV7-6	medium-sized	TRBJ2-3	16	TRBD2	TGTGCCAGCAGCTTTAGCGGGGGGACGAGCACAGATACGCAGTATTTT	CASSFSGGTSTDTQYF
TRBV20-1	few	TRBJ2-1	13	NA	TGCAGTGCTACTGCGGGGTTTGGCAATGAGCAGTTCTTC	CSATAGFGNEQFF
TRBV27	NA	TRBJ1-6	14	TRBD1	TGTGCCACCCCGGTGGGGACAGGGGCTTCACCCCTCCACTTT	CATPVGTGASPLHF
TRBV6-5	medium-sized	TRBJ2-3	17	NA	TGTGCCAGCAGTTCTTGGACTAACTCCCTGGCTACTCGTACGCAGTATTTT	CASSSWTNSLATRTQYF
TRBV6-6	medium-sized	TRBJ2-4	19	NA	TGTGCCAGCAGTCGACAGGGTCGGGGGTTCCGTCTAGCCAAAAACATTCAGTACTTC	CASSRQGRGFRLAKNIQYF
TRBV15	medium-sized	TRBJ1-1	13	NA	TGTGCCACCAGCAGAGAAGTGACCCGAGGGGCTTTCTTT	CATSREVTRGAFF
TRBV6-1	few	TRBJ1-5	17	NA	TGTGCCAGCAGTGAAGCCAATAACCGGTGGGGCAATCAGCCCCAGCATTTT	CASSEANNRWGNQPQHF
TRBV15	few	TRBJ2-4	14	NA	TGTGCCACCAGCAGAGGAGGAGGGGCTAACATTCAGTACTTC	CATSRGGGANIQYF
TRBV6-6	few	TRBJ1-5	14	TRBD1	TGTGCCAGCAGTCTGGGACAGGTCAATCAGCCCCAGCATTTT	CASSLGQVNQPQHF
TRBV2	NA	TRBJ2-2	17	NA	TGTGCCAGCAGTGAATACCAGGGGCGGTTTATCCCCGGGGAGCTGTTTTTT	CASSEYQGRFIPGELFF
TRBV7-7	NA	TRBJ2-7	13	NA	TGTGCTAGCAGCTTAACTGCGTCCTACGAGCAGTACTTC	CASSLTASYEQYF
TRBV6-6	medium-sized	TRBJ2-7	12	NA	TGTGCCAGCAGTCCCCGAAGATACGAGCAGTACTTC	CASSPRRYEQYF
TRBV5-4	NA	TRBJ1-1	14	NA	TGCGCCAGCAGCCAAGAGGAGGTGAACACTGAAGCTTTCTTT	CASSQEEVNTEAFF
TRBV10-3	NA	TRBJ2-1	15	NA	TGTGCCATCAGTGAGTCTTGGGGAGGTTACAATGAGCAGTTCTTC	CAISESWGGYNEQFF
TRBV6-4	few	TRBJ2-3	13	NA	TGTGCCAGCAGTGCGGGGGGCACAGATACGCAGTATTTT	CASSAGGTDTQYF
TRBV5-4	few	TRBJ1-4	13	NA	TGTGCCAGCAGCTTGGACAGGGCCATACAACTGTTTTTT	CASSLDRAIQLFF
TRBV19	medium-sized	TRBJ2-5	16	TRBD2	TGTGCCTCGGGACTAGCGGGCCCCGTTGCCCGAGAGACCCAGTACTTC	CASGLAGPVARETQYF
TRBV5-1	few	TRBJ2-3	14	NA	TGCGCCAGCAGCTATGGACAGCCGACAGATACGCAGTATTTT	CASSYGQPTDTQYF
TRBV10-2	NA	TRBJ1-6	15	TRBD1	TGCGCCAGCAGTGGGTGGACAGGGGGGAATTCACCCCTCCACTTT	CASSGWTGGNSPLHF
TRBV12-3/TRBV12-4	NA	TRBJ1-4	12	NA	TGTGCCAGCAAGAGGAGGCTAGAAAAACTGTTTTTT	CASKRRLEKLFF
TRBV11-2	NA	TRBJ2-1	15	TRBD2	TGTGCCAGCAGCCGCACTAGCGGGGGATACAATGAGCAGTTCTTC	CASSRTSGGYNEQFF
TRBV29-1	NA	TRBJ2-2	23	NA	NA	CSVEGRDITDTQYFGPGTGELFF
TRBV18	medium-sized	TRBJ1-4	14	NA	TGTGCCAGCGGCTCAGGGGCAACTAATGAAAAACTGTTTTTT	CASGSGATNEKLFF
TRBV19	medium-sized	TRBJ2-3	15	TRBD2	TGTGCCAGTAGTATAGGGGGGGGTAGGCCAGATACGCAGTATTTT	CASSIGGGRPDTQYF
TRBV11-2	few	TRBJ2-1	13	NA	TGTGCCAGCAGCTTAGAAGAGGGGACTCCACAGTTCTTC	CASSLEEGTPQFF
TRBV24-1	few	TRBJ1-2	13	NA	TGTGCCACCAGTGATGGGCGGAATTATGGCTACACCTTC	CATSDGRNYGYTF
TRBV12-3/TRBV12-4	NA	TRBJ1-5	16	TRBD1	TGTGCCAGCAGTCCGTACCGGGACAGCACTAATCAGCCCCAGCATTTT	CASSPYRDSTNQPQHF
TRBV5-1	NA	TRBJ2-3	15	NA	TGCGCCAGCAGCCTGTGGTCTAGTAGCACAGATACGCAGTATTTT	CASSLWSSSTDTQYF
TRBV10-2	few	TRBJ2-7	14	TRBD2	TGCGCCAGCAGTGTCGCTAGCGGGACCTACGAGCAGTACTTC	CASSVASGTYEQYF
TRBV7-2	NA	TRBJ2-7	12	NA	TGTGCCAGCAGCTTAGACCGCGGTCTATCGCACTTC	CASSLDRGLSHF
TRBV7-6	NA	TRBJ2-1	18	NA	TGTGCCAGCAGCTTAGATACCCCTAGCACAAGCTCCTACAATGAGCAGTTCTTC	CASSLDTPSTSSYNEQFF
TRBV28	medium-sized	TRBJ1-6	14	TRBD1	TGTGCCAGCAGTTTGGGGACAGGGGCTTCACCCCTCCACTTT	CASSLGTGASPLHF
TRBV6-5	medium-sized	TRBJ1-6	16	NA	TGTGCCAGCAGTCCCGGTGGGACCATACTTTATTCACCCCTCCACTTT	CASSPGGTILYSPLHF
TRBV12-3/TRBV12-4	NA	TRBJ1-1	13	NA	TGTGCCAGCGCCCTAAAAATGAACACTGAAGCTTTCTTT	CASALKMNTEAFF
TRBV27	NA	TRBJ2-3	14	NA	TGTGCCAGCAGCCCGAGGTTTAGCACAGATACGCAGTATTTT	CASSPRFSTDTQYF
TRBV5-1	few	TRBJ2-2	15	TRBD1	TGCGCCAGCAGCTTGCATCAGACAGGGGTGGGGGAGCTGTTTTTT	CASSLHQTGVGELFF
TRBV12-3/TRBV12-4	NA	TRBJ1-2	13	NA	TGTGCCAGCAGTTTTCTCCGTAACTATGGCTACACCTTC	CASSFLRNYGYTF
TRBV5-5	medium-sized	TRBJ2-5	17	TRBD2	TGTGCCAGCAGCTCGCCGACTGGCGGGGGGGTCCAAGAGACCCAGTACTTC	CASSSPTGGGVQETQYF
TRBV7-6	medium-sized	TRBJ2-2	13	NA	TGTGCCAGCAGCCAACTCAACACCGGGGAGCTGTTTTTT	CASSQLNTGELFF
TRBV28	NA	TRBJ1-2	18	NA	TGTGCCAGCAGTCACCTGACCCAAAAGCCTACTACTGACTATGGCTACACCTTC	CASSHLTQKPTTDYGYTF
TRBV5-1	few	TRBJ2-3	14	NA	TGCGCCAGCAGCCACGGGGCCCAGCGGGATACGCAGTATTTT	CASSHGAQRDTQYF
TRBV18	NA	TRBJ2-7	14	NA	TGTGCCAGCTCACCTACAGGAGACTCCTACGAGCAGTACTTC	CASSPTGDSYEQYF
TRBV5-1	NA	TRBJ2-7	15	NA	TGCGCCAGCAGCTTTCCCGACAACCGCTTCTACGAGCAGTACTTC	CASSFPDNRFYEQYF
TRBV7-2	NA	TRBJ2-2	15	NA	TGTGCCAGCAGCTTAACCGGGACTAACACCGGGGAGCTGTTTTTT	CASSLTGTNTGELFF
TRBV5-5	NA	TRBJ1-4	15	NA	TGCGCCAGCAGCTTAACAGGAGCAACTAATGAAAAACTGTTTTTT	CASSLTGATNEKLFF
TRBV27	medium-sized	TRBJ2-3	14	NA	TGTGCCAGCTGCCGGAACCTACCCACAGATACGCAGTATTTT	CASCRNLPTDTQYF